This record covers a single TCR beta chain. V was trimmed by 11 bases and J by 7 bases, leaving 17 bases between them. Germline V gene lookup returns CDR1 MNHNS and CDR2 SASEGT. The CDR3 extends over 12 amino acids. These data come from a study of T cells in Graves' hyperthyroidism and ophthalmopathy. A patient was excluded if there was uncontrolled infection, other autoimmune disease, pregnancy or lactation. Fresh peripheral blood, roughly 9.3 ml, was the source of the PBMCs. Researchers amplified the TCR beta CDR3 regions from RNA transcripts. The primer set for the first-round RT-PCR of the TCR CDR3 was HTBI. TCRdb re-called the multiplex PCR reads with MiXCR, one entry per CDR3 protein. The sample holds about 610,000 distinct CDR3 sequences, about a sixth seen once.

This sequence was found in a woman in her thirties or forties with Graves' ophthalmopathy. What was sequenced was blood. The rearrangement joins TRBV6-1 to TRBJ1-1; unclear D gene. The DNA of the CDR3 is TGTGCCGCCCATTCATGGGGTAATGAAGCTTTCTTT. Amino acids: CAAHSWGNEAFF.